Listed below are T cell receptor beta chains from one sample, sequenced in a study of shared clonotypes between healthy human individuals. Here immunoSEQ multiplex PCR was the method, and the copy in TCRdb shows in-frame clones only, minus some. Of about 700,000 clones listed, roughly nine tenths were seen once; the top ten hold approximately 24%. The sequenced sample was naive CD8+ T cells sorted from blood. The receptors originated from a man between 25 and 39 years old in good health. Each CDR3 is given with its conserved first and last residue. D genes are given only for firm matches. A clone size is listed for some rows: how often the clone was seen (once, few, many), or a class if it is expanded.

TRBD1 TRBJ1-1 TRBV5-8 NA CASSGRGLNTEAFF TGTGCCAGCAGCGGAAGGGGGCTTAACACTGAAGCTTTCTTT
TRBD2 TRBJ2-5 TRBV14 NA CASSARERKETQYF TGTGCCAGCAGCGCGCGGGAGAGGAAAGAGACCCAGTACTTC
TRBD1 TRBJ1-1 TRBV7-9 once CASSSGQGVNTEAFF TGTGCCAGCAGCTCGGGACAGGGAGTGAACACTGAAGCTTTCTTT
TRBD1 TRBJ1-3 TRBV4-3 once CASSTGTDLSPSSGNTIYF TGCGCCAGCAGCACGGGGACAGATCTTTCTCCGAGCTCTGGAAACACCATATATTTT
NA TRBJ2-1 TRBV6-5 NA CASSLGVLYNEQFF TGTGCCAGCAGTCTGGGGGTTTTATACAATGAGCAGTTCTTC
NA TRBJ2-3 TRBV30 NA CAWQQTASTDTQYF TGTGCCTGGCAGCAGACAGCCAGCACAGATACGCAGTATTTT
NA TRBJ2-7 TRBV28 NA CASSLTSTYFDEQYF TGTGCCAGCAGTCTGACTAGTACTTACTTCGACGAGCAGTACTTC
NA TRBJ2-1 TRBV27 NA CASGGSRGNEQFF TGTGCCTCTGGCGGGAGCAGGGGCAATGAGCAGTTCTTC
TRBD2 TRBJ2-2 TRBV29-1 NA CSVEATSGSTGELFF TGCAGCGTTGAAGCTACTAGCGGGAGTACCGGGGAGCTGTTTTTT
NA TRBJ2-1 TRBV29-1 NA CSVSLAYNEQFF TGCAGCGTCAGTCTGGCCTACAATGAGCAGTTCTTC
TRBD2 TRBJ2-7 TRBV9 NA CASSAGGPYEQYF TGTGCCAGCAGCGCGGGAGGGCCCTACGAGCAGTACTTC
NA TRBJ1-1 TRBV5-1 NA CASSLDRGGTEAFF TGCGCCAGCAGCTTGGATAGGGGGGGCACTGAAGCTTTCTTT
NA TRBJ2-3 TRBV13 NA CASSYRVSGPDTQYF TGTGCCAGCAGCTACAGGGTTTCAGGGCCAGATACGCAGTATTTT
NA TRBJ1-2 TRBV2 NA CATYNYGYTF TGTGCCACCTATAACTATGGCTACACCTTC
TRBD2 TRBJ2-1 TRBV19 NA CASSSGRGLYEQFF TGTGCCAGTAGTAGCGGGAGGGGTCTCTATGAGCAGTTCTTC
TRBD2 TRBJ2-2 TRBV10-1 few CASSAQREGRSGELFF TGCGCCAGCAGTGCTCAGCGGGAGGGCCGATCCGGGGAGCTGTTTTTT
NA TRBJ1-2 TRBV9 once CASSPPGRGENYGYTF TGTGCCAGCAGCCCCCCCGGGAGGGGCGAGAACTATGGCTACACCTTC
NA TRBJ2-7 TRBV7-9 NA CASSGGTEQYF TGTGCCAGCAGCGGGGGTACCGAGCAGTACTTC
NA TRBJ1-4 TRBV9 NA CASGRQATNEKLFF TGTGCCAGCGGAAGACAGGCAACTAATGAAAAACTGTTTTTT
TRBD2 TRBJ2-1 TRBV11-2 NA CASSLAQNPGLAGDDEQFF TGTGCCAGCAGCTTAGCCCAAAACCCTGGACTAGCGGGAGACGATGAGCAGTTCTTC
TRBD2 TRBJ2-3 TRBV27 NA CASSLPPYGRAGADTQYF TGTGCCAGCAGTTTACCCCCCTACGGGAGGGCCGGGGCAGATACGCAGTATTTT
TRBD2 TRBJ2-1 TRBV10-3 NA CAISESTASGRIDEQFF TGTGCCATCAGTGAGTCGACCGCTAGCGGGAGAATAGATGAGCAGTTCTTC
TRBD2 TRBJ2-1 TRBV9 NA CASSGETSGTYNEQFF TGTGCCAGCAGCGGAGAGACTAGCGGGACCTACAATGAGCAGTTCTTC
TRBD2 TRBJ2-1 TRBV7-9 NA CASSAVLAGAKSYNEQFF TGTGCCAGCAGCGCCGTTCTAGCGGGAGCTAAATCCTACAATGAGCAGTTCTTC
TRBD2 TRBJ2-7 TRBV5-1 NA CASSLEGSGRYEQYF TGCGCCAGCAGCTTGGAGGGTAGCGGGAGATACGAGCAGTACTTC
TRBD1 TRBJ2-1 TRBV27 NA CASSPGRQGAYNEQFF TGTGCCAGCAGTCCCGGGCGACAGGGGGCCTACAATGAGCAGTTCTTC
TRBD1 TRBJ2-5 TRBV7-9 NA CASSLNAGGIETQYF TGTGCCAGCAGCTTAAACGCAGGGGGAATAGAGACCCAGTACTTC
NA TRBJ2-1 TRBV4-1 NA CASSQLVTQSSYNEQFF TGCGCCAGCAGTCAACTAGTAACCCAGAGCTCCTACAATGAGCAGTTCTTC
TRBD2 TRBJ2-3 TRBV9 NA CASSASGSFTDTQYF TGTGCCAGCAGTGCTAGCGGGAGTTTTACAGATACGCAGTATTTT
TRBD2 TRBJ2-2 TRBV10-3 NA CAIKGTSGQNTGELFF TGTGCCATCAAAGGGACTAGCGGGCAGAACACCGGGGAGCTGTTTTTT
NA TRBJ1-1 TRBV9 NA CASERIMNTEAFF TGTGCCAGCGAACGGATCATGAACACTGAAGCTTTCTTT
TRBD1 TRBJ1-2 TRBV5-6 NA CASSFGGTGVYGYTF TGTGCCAGCAGCTTCGGAGGGACAGGGGTTTACGGCTACACCTTC
NA TRBJ1-5 TRBV7-9 NA CASSSPTGWQNSSNQPQHF TGTGCCAGCAGCTCACCCACTGGCTGGCAGAACTCTAGCAATCAGCCCCAGCATTTT
TRBD1 TRBJ2-1 TRBV5-1 NA CASSLLDRGYNEQFF TGCGCCAGCAGCTTACTTGACAGGGGGTACAATGAGCAGTTCTTC
TRBD1 TRBJ1-3 TRBV4-1 NA CASSLQQGISGNTIYF TGCGCCAGCAGCCTCCAACAGGGGATCTCTGGAAACACCATATATTTT
NA TRBJ2-2 TRBV19 NA CASSPTITGELFF TGTGCCAGTAGTCCGACTATTACCGGGGAGCTGTTTTTT
NA TRBJ2-2 TRBV4-1 once CASSQVGVGELFF TGCGCCAGCAGCCAAGTGGGCGTCGGGGAGCTGTTTTTT
TRBD1 TRBJ2-2 TRBV15 NA CATSRSKGAIGTGELFF TGTGCCACCAGCAGATCGAAGGGGGCGATTGGCACCGGGGAGCTGTTTTTT
TRBD1 TRBJ2-3 TRBV10-3 NA CAILDRVVDTQYF TGTGCCATCCTGGACAGGGTTGTAGATACGCAGTATTTT
NA TRBJ2-7 TRBV2 NA CASSEALPGPLTYEQYF TGTGCCAGCAGTGAAGCGCTTCCGGGACCACTAACCTACGAGCAGTACTTC